Presented here are 14 T cell receptor beta chains from one specimen sequenced in a study of CXCR4 blockade with PD-1 therapy in pancreatic cancer. Profiled with immunoSEQ multiplex PCR; TCRdb holds only in-frame clones, not every one. The sample lists roughly 15,000 clones, 72% occurring once. Sequenced: tumor tissue. The receptors originated from a human donor with pancreatic ductal adenocarcinoma.

This sequence joins TRBV30 and TRBJ2-4; the D is unclear. Per germline, CDR1 GTSNPN and CDR2 SVGIG (reference sequence). The V and J ends lost 1 base and 9 bases respectively, with 13 bases between them. The CDR3 length is 13 residues. The DNA for the CDR3 is TGTGCCTGGAGTGACCTTTCCGTCGGCATTCAGTACTTC. It translates to CAWSDLSVGIQYF.

The genes are TRBV18 and TRBJ2-2, with 7 bases that match TRBD2. CDR3 size: 14 residues. The germline V gene encodes CDR1 KGHSH and CDR2 LQKENI. V lost 9 bases to trimming and J lost 5 bases; unmatched junction nucleotides: 9. CDR3 DNA sequence: TGTGCCAGGTCGGGGCTAGCGGTAACCGGGGAGCTGTTTTTT. Translating it yields CARSGLAVTGELFF.

This chain links TRBV19 with TRBJ1-1; 7 bases fit TRBD1. The ends lost 11 bases at V and 0 bases at J; junction bases unmatched: 6. Per germline, CDR1 LNHDA and CDR2 SQIVND (reference sequence). The CDR3 is made up of 13 amino acids. CDR3 in DNA: TGTGCCGGCCACAGGGGCCTGAACACTGAAGCTTTCTTT. Translation gives CAGHRGLNTEAFF.

The V and J genes are TRBV9 and TRBJ2-2; perhaps D is TRBD1 or TRBD2 (5 bases each). Germline assignment: CDR1 SGDLS and CDR2 YYNGEE. Trimming removed 4 bases at V and 0 bases at J, with 16 bases between. The CDR3 extends over 17 amino acids. CDR3 sequence reads: CASSLTGRVTNTGELFF. The CDR3, as DNA: TGTGCCAGCAGCTTAACGGGACGGGTGACGAACACCGGGGAGCTGTTTTTT. Supplemented by reference TRBV9 and TRBJ2-2, the full variable domain reads DSGVTQTPKHLITATGQRVTLRCSPRSGDLSVYWYQQSLDQGLQFLIQYYNGEERAKGNILERFSAQQFPDLHSELNLSSLELGDSALYFCASSLTGRVTNTGELFFGEGSRLTVL.

Only one count was recorded for this clone. This chain connects TRBV6-8 to TRBJ2-7; D might be TRBD1 (6 bases). Germline V gene data show CDR1 as MNHGY and CDR2 as SAAAGT. This CDR3 region has 13 residues. V lost 6 bases to trimming and J lost 5 bases, with 14 bases between them. The CDR3, as DNA: TGTGCCAGCAGCCGACAGGCCCCTCACGAGCAGTACTTC. Translation: CASSRQAPHEQYF.

The CDR3 spells CASSFATPKETQYF. The DNA of the CDR3 is TGTGCCAGCAGTTTTGCGACTCCGAAAGAGACCCAGTACTTC. This chain links TRBV28 with TRBJ2-5, with D hard to call. Germline CDR1 is MDHEN and CDR2 is SYDVKM. The CDR3 has 14 amino acids. The V end lost 3 bases, the J end lost 3 bases, and 11 bases lay between the germline ends.

The CDR3 DNA is TGTGCCAGTGCTGGGACAGGCAGCACAGATACGCAGTATTTT. This gives the protein CASAGTGSTDTQYF. The chain couples TRBV19 to TRBJ2-3; TRBD1 agrees at 8 bases. The V gene's germline CDR1 is LNHDA and CDR2 SQIVND (reference sequence). The CDR3 is made up of 14 amino acids. V lost 8 bases and J lost 0; bases outside the gene matches: 4.

The chain links TRBV15 to TRBJ1-1; the D is unclear. This CDR3 comprises 14 residues. V was cut by 1 base and J by 2 bases, with 8 bases left in between. Per the germline V gene, CDR1 is LNHNV and CDR2 is YYDKDF (reference sequence). CDR3 DNA sequence: TGTGCCACCAGCAGAGTAGAGGGTAACACTGAAGCTTTCTTT. As protein: CATSRVEGNTEAFF.

The sample holds a few counts of this clone. For the CDR3, the DNA is TGTGCCACCCCGGACAGGGGAGACTATGGCTACACCTTC. Residues: CATPDRGDYGYTF. The chain has TRBV9 and TRBJ1-2, with 9 positions matching TRBD1. Germline V lookup: CDR1 SGDLS, CDR2 YYNGEE. Unmatched junction bases numbered 6, after V lost 9 bases and J lost 3 bases. The CDR3 runs 13 residues.

J is TRBJ2-2 and V is TRBV25-1; perhaps D is TRBD1 or TRBD2 (5 bases each). CDR3 size: 16 residues. V dropped 4 bases and J dropped 4 bases, with 16 bases sitting between them. Per the germline V gene, CDR1 is MGHDK and CDR2 is SYGVNS. DNA for the CDR3: TGTGCCAGCAGTGTGACCGGGACGGTGGTCACCGGGGAGCTGTTTTTT. It codes for CASSVTGTVVTGELFF.

The V gene is TRBV29-1, the J gene TRBJ1-2; D is perhaps TRBD1 (6 bases). Germline lookup yields CDR1 SQVTM and CDR2 ANQGSEA. V lost 5 bases, J lost 4 bases, and 17 bases lay in between. This CDR3 has 14 amino acids. The CDR3 is CSVSTGARIYGYTF. CDR3 nucleotide sequence: TGCAGCGTTTCAACGGGGGCGCGCATCTATGGCTACACCTTC.

The chain combines TRBV6-7 with TRBJ2-1; 8 bases match TRBD2. TRBV6-7 belongs to the ORF category, with a function that is uncertain. The CDR3 is 17 residues long. The V and J ends lost 7 bases and 6 bases, in that order; junction bases with no gene match: 17. CDR3 amino acids: CASTYGGGSVRINEQFF. DNA for the CDR3: TGTGCCAGCACCTACGGGGGGGGCTCGGTTAGGATCAATGAGCAGTTCTTC.

This clone was observed a handful of times. CDR3 region: CASSQGIWNEQFF. The CDR3 DNA follows: TGTGCCAGCAGCCAAGGGATCTGGAATGAGCAGTTCTTC. The rearrangement links TRBV14 to TRBJ2-1; no firm D call. The CDR3 length is 13 residues. Germline V gene data show CDR1 as SGHDN and CDR2 as FVKESK. The V and J ends lost 1 base and 7 bases respectively, with 8 bases between them. The full variable domain, completed using reference TRBV14 and TRBJ2-1, is EAGVTQFPSHSVIEKGQTVTLRCDPISGHDNLYWYRRVMGKEIKFLLHFVKESKQDESGMPNNRFLAERTGGTYSTLKVQPAELEDSGVYFCASSQGIWNEQFFGPGTRLTVL.

The rearrangement links TRBV19 to TRBJ1-5, with D perhaps TRBD1 (5 bases). CDR1 LNHDA and CDR2 SQIVND come from the germline V gene (reference sequence). The CDR3 runs 15 residues. The V and J ends lost 4 bases and 1 base respectively, with 11 bases between them. The CDR3, as DNA: TGTGCCAGTAGTAACACAGGAATAAGCAATCAGCCCCAGCATTTT. Its protein is CASSNTGISNQPQHF.